This entry is about one TCR beta chain. This record comes from a study of blood T cell repertoires in COVID-19. The wider study: Some COVID-19 samples were acute and others convalescent; all came from the United States, Italy and Spain.

CDR3 length: 14 residues. The V gene's germline CDR1 is LNHDA and CDR2 SQIVND (reference sequence). The V segment lost 7 bases and the J segment 1 base; nucleotides outside the gene matches: 5. Measured with immunoSEQ multiplex PCR; TCRdb has only the in-frame clones, and not every one. The repertoire holds approximately 120,000 clones, around four fifths seen once, with approximately 5.8% in the top ten. The receptor comes from a man at least 80 years old with active or convalescent COVID-19. The sample comprised peripheral blood. This chain links TRBV19 with TRBJ2-7, with TRBD1 identical over 9 bases. The CDR3 protein is CASKRDRASYEQYF. In DNA, the CDR3 is TGTGCCAGTAAGAGGGACAGGGCATCCTACGAGCAGTACTTC.